This T cell receptor (beta chain) emerged from a study of cytotoxic CD8 clonotypes in ibrutinib-treated CLL. At the level of the study: Investigators reported 24 partial and 2 complete responses; after median approximately 74 months, roughly 15 patients remained remitted and 12 progressed. Mean productive templates were about 260,000; mean productive rearrangements were around 90,000.

Trimming removed 5 bases at V and 3 bases at J, with 14 bases between. Looked up from germline, CDR1 is SGHVS and CDR2 is FQNEAQ. The CDR3 totals 15 residues. On this clone: As yet, its antigen is unknown.

Study-level findings and limits: Higher circulating CD8+ T-cell counts strongly accompanied higher baseline clonality, above age-matched healthy donors. Public clonotypes (which were uncommon) either contracted or remained stable on treatment.

TCRdb keeps only in-frame clones here, not all; method: immunoSEQ multiplex PCR. Found here are some 200,000 clones, about four fifths of them singletons; the top ten hold about 10%. V and J are TRBV7-8 and TRBJ1-5, with D possibly TRBD1 on 5 matching bases. The starting material was PBMCs, obtained after 12 months of ibrutinib treatment. The receptor's source is a human donor with chronic lymphocytic leukemia. The CDR3 region is CASSPPDRLNQPQHF. As DNA, the CDR3 is TGTGCCAGCAGCCCCCCCGACAGACTCAATCAGCCCCAGCATTTT.